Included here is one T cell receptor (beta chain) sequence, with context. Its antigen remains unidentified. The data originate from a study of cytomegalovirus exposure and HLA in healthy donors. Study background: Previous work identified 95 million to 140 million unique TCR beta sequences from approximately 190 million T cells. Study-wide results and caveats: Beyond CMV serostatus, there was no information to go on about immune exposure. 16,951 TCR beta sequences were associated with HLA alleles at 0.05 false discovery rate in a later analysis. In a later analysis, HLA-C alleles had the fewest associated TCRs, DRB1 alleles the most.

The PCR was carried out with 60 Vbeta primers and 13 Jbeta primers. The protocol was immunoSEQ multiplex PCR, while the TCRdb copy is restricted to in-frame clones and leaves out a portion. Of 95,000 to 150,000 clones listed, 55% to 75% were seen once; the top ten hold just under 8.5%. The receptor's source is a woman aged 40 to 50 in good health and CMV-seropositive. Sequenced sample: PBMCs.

The CDR3 DNA reads TGTGCCAGCAGCTTAGGTTTCCTTCGTAAAGAGACCCAGTACTTC. It is translated as CASSLGFLRKETQYF. The gene calls are TRBV7-2 and TRBJ2-5; unclear D gene. Trimming cost V 1 base and J 3 bases, with 12 bases left between them. The CDR3 length is 15 residues. Germline values: CDR1 SGHTA, CDR2 FQGNSA.